This TCR beta chain emerged from a study of T cell repertoires in cytomegalovirus infection. Across the whole study: CMV epitopes, recently identified HLA-C-restricted and well-studied HLA-B-restricted, were used. Public TCR beta signature analysis indicated the presence of both CMV infection and matching HLA type. Study results and limitations: Cumulative public TCR beta family frequency identified CMV carriers with the relevant HLA. The ex vivo response was dominated by HLA-C-restricted CMV-specific TCR beta clonotypes.

This clonotype was seen a handful of times. The target antigen is unknown. TCRdb reprocessed the reads with MiXCR, giving one entry per CDR3 protein. The data show 550,000 to 700,000 distinct CDR3 sequences, with 40% seen just once and about 46% held by the top ten. CDR1 and CDR2 from the germline V gene are SGHKS and YYEKEE (reference sequence). Trimming removed 1 base from V and 4 bases from J; junction bases left unmatched: 7. The CDR3 length is 15 residues. The receptor comes from a human donor in good health (CMV status not recorded). Some clones in this sample may be carry-over from other donors' samples. The specimen comprised cultured PBMCs, sampled from culture after CMV antigen stimulation. The chain joins TRBV5-5 to TRBJ1-2; the match to TRBD1 covers 7 bases. For the CDR3, the DNA is TGTGCCAGCAGCTTGATATGGGACAGCACCTATGGCTACACCTTC. It is translated as CASSLIWDSTYGYTF.